These 30 T cell receptor beta chains were sequenced from one sample in a study of cytomegalovirus exposure and HLA in healthy donors. The table came from immunoSEQ multiplex PCR; TCRdb's copy has only in-frame clones and leaves some out. Here the sample spans 130,000 or so clones, approximately 89% being singletons. Material for sequencing was PBMCs. The source of these receptors is a woman aged 18 to 35 in good health and CMV-seronegative.

The rearrangement uses TRBV9 and TRBJ2-1; D remains unclear. Germline CDR1 and CDR2: SGDLS and YYNGEE. There are 11 residues in the CDR3. V was clipped by 5 bases and J by 3 bases, with 3 bases between them. The CDR3 bases are TGTGCCAGCAGGAGCTACAATGAGCAGTTCTTC. It translates to CASRSYNEQFF.

The chain combines TRBV18 with TRBJ1-5; D gene ambiguous. CDR3 length equals 16 residues. V was shortened by 1 base and J by 0 bases, with 10 bases between the two germline ends. The germline CDR1 and CDR2 sequences are KGHSH and LQKENI. The chain's CDR3 is CASSPLGGYSNQPQHF. CDR3 DNA sequence: TGTGCCAGCTCACCACTAGGCGGGTATAGCAATCAGCCCCAGCATTTT.

The rearrangement uses TRBV6-5 and TRBJ2-5; 7 positions agree with TRBD2. V dropped 6 bases and J dropped 1; count of bases not matched to a gene: 5. This CDR3 spans 14 amino acids. CDR1 and CDR2 from the germline V gene are MNHEY and SVGAGI. This CDR3 is CASRETSTQETQYF. CDR3 sequence (DNA): TGTGCCAGCAGGGAGACTAGCACCCAAGAGACCCAGTACTTC.

In this sample, this clone turned up a few times. The V call is TRBV29-1, the J call TRBJ1-1; D unresolved. The length of the CDR3 is 12 residues. Germline loops: CDR1 SQVTM, CDR2 ANQGSEA. Trimming left V 3 bases short and J 1 base short, with 6 bases between. The CDR3 region is CSVDRENTEAFF. The CDR3 DNA follows: TGCAGCGTTGATCGGGAGAACACTGAAGCTTTCTTT.

The chain uses TRBV5-6 and TRBJ1-4; 11 bases are a match to TRBD1. The germline V gene encodes CDR1 SGHDT and CDR2 YYEEEE. There are 14 residues in the CDR3. V lost 4 bases, J lost 8 bases, and 4 bases stayed unmatched. The CDR3 DNA sequence: TGTGCCAGCAGCACCGGACAGGGGGCCGAAAAACTGTTTTTT. Protein product: CASSTGQGAEKLFF.

This rearrangement joins TRBV27 to TRBJ2-7; TRBD1 aligns across 10 bases. J gave up 7 bases and V 0 bases, and 9 bases lay outside the gene matches. The V gene's germline CDR1 is MNHEY and CDR2 SMNVEV (reference sequence). The CDR3 is 16 residues long. CDR3 in DNA: TGTGCCAGCAGTTTATCCGACTCGACAGGGGGCGGAGAGCAGTACTTC. This sequence encodes CASSLSDSTGGGEQYF.

The rearrangement joins TRBV5-1 to TRBJ2-3, with 7 nucleotides matching TRBD2. Trimming at V came to 4 bases and at J to 1 base, leaving 6 bases not matched to a gene. Germline loops: CDR1 SGHRS, CDR2 YFSETQ. CDR3 size: 15 residues. In DNA, the CDR3 is TGCGCCAGCAGCATACTAGCGCTTGGCACAGATACGCAGTATTTT. Protein sequence: CASSILALGTDTQYF.

This sequence joins TRBV7-2 and TRBJ2-2, with D possibly TRBD2 on 6 matching bases. Between the trimmed V and J ends, which lost 3 bases and 4 bases, there was a span of 12 bases. The germline V gene encodes CDR1 SGHTA and CDR2 FQGNSA. The length of the CDR3 is 15 residues. The CDR3 spells CASSFASASTGELFF. The CDR3 region has the DNA TGTGCCAGCAGCTTCGCTAGCGCGAGCACCGGGGAGCTGTTTTTT.

The chain uses TRBV5-1 and TRBJ1-5; 8 positions match TRBD1. Germline values: CDR1 SGHRS, CDR2 YFSETQ. The CDR3 sequence is 16 residues long. The V gene end was trimmed by 0 bases and the J gene end by 1 base; junction bases not matched to a gene: 3. The CDR3 DNA follows: TGCGCCAGCAGCTTGGGGGACAGGCCGAGCAATCAGCCCCAGCATTTT. Amino acid sequence: CASSLGDRPSNQPQHF.

The rearrangement joins TRBV18 to TRBJ1-1; D perhaps matches TRBD1 (5 bases). Germline CDR1 reads KGHSH; CDR2 reads LQKENI. V was clipped by 4 bases and J by 5 bases, with 14 bases between them. This CDR3 spans 14 amino acids. CDR3 nucleotides: TGTGCCAGCTCACTGGATCAGGGTACGACTGAAGCTTTCTTT. Protein product: CASSLDQGTTEAFF.

The chain joins TRBV19 to TRBJ1-1; TRBD1 aligns across 7 bases. Unmatched junction bases numbered 2, after V lost 1 base and J lost 0 bases. Germline V gene lookup returns CDR1 LNHDA and CDR2 SQIVND (reference sequence). The CDR3 spans 15 residues. CDR3 region: CASSIVDRLNTEAFF. The DNA of the CDR3 is TGTGCCAGTAGTATAGTGGACAGGCTGAACACTGAAGCTTTCTTT. The full variable domain, its missing parts supplied by reference TRBV19 and TRBJ1-1, is DGGITQSPKYLFRKEGQNVTLSCEQNLNHDAMYWYRQDPGQGLRLIYYSQIVNDFQKGDIAEGYSVSREKKESFPLTVTSAQKNPTAFYLCASSIVDRLNTEAFFGQGTRLTVV.

V is TRBV9 and J is TRBJ2-1; 7 nucleotides line up with TRBD1. Germline assignment: CDR1 SGDLS and CDR2 YYNGEE. V shed 5 bases, J shed 1 base, and the junction held 3 bases outside the gene matches. The CDR3 is 14 amino acids. The CDR3 bases are TGTGCCAGCAGTGTCAGGGGGTCCTACAATGAGCAGTTCTTC. Amino acids: CASSVRGSYNEQFF.

The V and J genes are TRBV10-2 and TRBJ2-2; 11 nucleotides align to TRBD2. CDR3 size: 19 residues. Losses at the gene ends were 7 bases for V and 0 bases for J; bases not matched to a gene: 13. CDR1 is WSHSY and CDR2 is SAAADI in the germline V gene. For the CDR3, the DNA is TGCGCCAGCACCGGAAGGTCTAGCGGGGGGCCACCGAACACCGGGGAGCTGTTTTTT. Its protein product is CASTGRSSGGPPNTGELFF.

CDR3 DNA: TGTGCCAGCAGCTTGCAGGGTTTTTACGAAAAACTGTTTTTT. This codes for CASSLQGFYEKLFF. The rearrangement links TRBV5-6 to TRBJ1-4, with D maybe TRBD1 (5 bases). The CDR3 extends over 14 amino acids. V was cut by 1 base and J by 8 bases, with 12 bases left in between. Germline assignment: CDR1 SGHDT and CDR2 YYEEEE.

The genes are TRBV12-5 and TRBJ2-1; 10 bases agree with TRBD2. The trim removed 5 bases at V and 14 bases at J, leaving 9 bases unmatched. Germline V gene data show CDR1 as LGHNT and CDR2 as FRNRAP. The CDR3 length is 13 residues. The CDR3 DNA sequence: TGTGCTAGTGGTAGCGGGGGGGCCGGTTTGAAGTTCTTC. This encodes CASGSGGAGLKFF.

This chain uses TRBV19 with TRBJ1-5; TRBD1 matches 7 bases. In germline, CDR1 is LNHDA, CDR2 SQIVND (reference sequence). Germline trimming cut 6 bases from V and 1 base from J; bases unmatched to any gene: 6. The CDR3 sequence is 15 residues long. The CDR3 loop reads CASSIGTASNQPQHF. The CDR3 nucleotides read TGTGCCAGTAGCATCGGGACAGCGAGCAATCAGCCCCAGCATTTT. Full variable domain (missing parts from reference TRBV19 and TRBJ1-5): DGGITQSPKYLFRKEGQNVTLSCEQNLNHDAMYWYRQDPGQGLRLIYYSQIVNDFQKGDIAEGYSVSREKKESFPLTVTSAQKNPTAFYLCASSIGTASNQPQHFGDGTRLSIL.

This chain links TRBV10-3 with TRBJ1-6, with D unresolved. Germline V gene lookup returns CDR1 ENHRY and CDR2 SYGVKD. This CDR3 region has 15 residues. The germline V and J ends were trimmed by 3 bases and 5 bases, with 11 bases remaining between them. CDR3 in amino acids: CAISDLGPDNSPLHF. CDR3 DNA sequence: TGTGCCATCAGTGATCTTGGCCCAGATAATTCACCCCTCCACTTT.

The gene calls are TRBV4-1 and TRBJ1-1, with D perhaps matching TRBD1 (5 bases). Looked up from germline, CDR1 is MGHRA and CDR2 is YSYEKL. Trimming stripped 2 bases from V and 4 bases from J, with 11 bases between. The CDR3 covers 14 residues. For the CDR3, the DNA is TGCGCCAGCAGCCAACAAGGTACAGGCACTGAAGCTTTCTTT. It translates to CASSQQGTGTEAFF.

This sequence joins TRBV7-2 and TRBJ2-3; no reliable D call. Trimming took 2 bases from V and 7 from J, leaving 10 bases between them. The CDR3 has 13 residues. CDR1 and CDR2 (germline): SGHTA, FQGNSA. The CDR3 protein is CASSLKFSHTQYF. CDR3 nucleotide sequence: TGTGCCAGCAGCTTAAAGTTTAGTCATACGCAGTATTTT.

This clone appeared once. This chain joins TRBV5-1 and TRBJ2-5; TRBD2 matches at 8 bases. Trimming took 7 bases from V and 3 from J; bases not matched to a gene: 2. CDR3 length: 12 amino acids. Germline V CDR1 and CDR2: SGHRS, YFSETQ. The chain's CDR3 is CASHSGEETQYF. The CDR3 DNA sequence: TGCGCCAGCCATAGCGGGGAAGAGACCCAGTACTTC.

This clone was seen just once. The chain links TRBV5-1 to TRBJ2-1; 8 bases align to TRBD1. Germline trimming cut 3 bases from V and 0 bases from J; bases unmatched to any gene: 8. This CDR3 has 17 amino acids. CDR1 SGHRS and CDR2 YFSETQ come from the germline V gene. The CDR3 here is CASSSWTGSSSYNEQFF. CDR3 bases: TGCGCCAGCAGCTCCTGGACAGGGTCAAGCTCCTACAATGAGCAGTTCTTC.

This rearrangement joins TRBV5-1 to TRBJ1-1, with no clear D. The CDR3 sequence is 14 residues long. The germline gives CDR1 SGHRS, CDR2 YFSETQ. V shed 2 bases and J shed 0 bases, with 8 bases lying between them. The CDR3 sequence is CASSFGRMNTEAFF. The CDR3 nucleotides are TGCGCCAGCAGCTTCGGCAGGATGAACACTGAAGCTTTCTTT. The variable domain in full, with the rest retrieved from reference TRBV5-1 and TRBJ1-1, is KAGVTQTPRYLIKTRGQQVTLSCSPISGHRSVSWYQQTPGQGLQFLFEYFSETQRNKGNFPGRFSGRQFSNSRSEMNVSTLELGDSALYLCASSFGRMNTEAFFGQGTRLTVV.

This clone showed up just a few times. The chain uses TRBV6-1 and TRBJ1-2; D ambiguous. The CDR3 is made up of 16 amino acids. CDR1 and CDR2 (germline): MNHNS, SASEGT. Trimming shortened V by 2 bases and J by 4 bases, and 17 bases separated the two germline ends. CDR3 sequence (DNA): TGTGCCAGCAGTGAAAATCCGGGAGGAACTGCCTATGGCTACACCTTC. It yields the protein CASSENPGGTAYGYTF.

This sequence joins TRBV2 and TRBJ2-1; D is possibly TRBD1 (6 bases). This CDR3 is built from 14 residues. Germline V gene lookup returns CDR1 SNHLY and CDR2 FYNNEI. Trimming stripped 7 bases from V and 0 bases from J, with 10 bases between. The CDR3 nucleotides read TGTGCCAGCACGGAGGACAGCTCCTACAATGAGCAGTTCTTC. Protein: CASTEDSSYNEQFF.

This clone was seen just once. V is TRBV6-1 and J is TRBJ2-3; 9 nucleotides match TRBD2. CDR1 and CDR2 from the germline V gene are MNHNS and SASEGT. This CDR3 has 14 residues. V shed 4 bases and J 1 base; nucleotides not matched to a gene: 0. The CDR3 nucleotides are TGTGCCAGCAGTGCTAGCGGGGGCACAGATACGCAGTATTTT. It specifies CASSASGGTDTQYF.

The V and J genes are TRBV6-6 and TRBJ1-2; D possibly corresponds to TRBD1 (6 bases). Per the germline V gene, CDR1 is MNHNY and CDR2 is SVGAGI (reference sequence). This CDR3 has 13 amino acids. Trimming removed 7 bases from V and 6 bases from J, with 15 bases in between. The CDR3 reads CASTLRGADGYTF. The CDR3 nucleotides are TGTGCCAGCACACTGCGGGGGGCCGATGGCTACACCTTC.

V and J are TRBV7-2 and TRBJ2-5; 7 bases agree with TRBD1. The V and J ends lost 5 bases and 7 bases, in that order; junction bases with no gene match: 13. CDR1 is SGHTA, CDR2 FQGNSA, per germline. CDR3 size: 15 residues. Here the CDR3 DNA reads TGTGCCAGCAGCCCAATCCGACAGGGAAGGGGGACCCAGTACTTC. Its protein is CASSPIRQGRGTQYF.

The V call is TRBV6-1, the J call TRBJ2-7; possibly TRBD2 for D (5 bases). The germline CDR1 and CDR2 sequences are MNHNS and SASEGT. The CDR3 is 13 amino acids. Trimming removed 7 bases at V and 0 bases at J, with 10 bases between. The CDR3: CASNIRGSYEQYF. The CDR3 DNA follows: TGTGCCAGCAACATCCGGGGCTCCTACGAGCAGTACTTC.

The chain links TRBV18 to TRBJ1-4; unclear D gene. V gave up 3 bases and J gave up 4 bases, with 12 bases separating them. CDR1 and CDR2 from the germline V gene are KGHSH and LQKENI. The CDR3 is 15 residues long. CDR3 coding DNA: TGTGCCAGCTCACCCCCCGAGAGAGATAATGAAAAACTGTTTTTT. This gives the protein CASSPPERDNEKLFF.

The chain employs TRBV6-6 and TRBJ1-5; 9 bases line up with TRBD1. The J segment lost 6 bases and the V segment lost 6 bases, leaving 6 bases of the junction unmatched. Looked up from germline, CDR1 is MNHNY and CDR2 is SVGAGI (reference sequence). The CDR3 totals 14 residues. The CDR3 DNA reads as TGTGCCAGCAGCCGGACAGGGGAAGGTCAGCCCCAGCATTTT. Its protein is CASSRTGEGQPQHF.